This T cell receptor beta chain was sequenced in a study of blood T cell repertoires in COVID-19. Per the original data handling: Reference gene primers were amplified, and this amplification served to estimate nucleated cell counts. The protocol was immunoSEQ multiplex PCR, while the TCRdb copy is restricted to in-frame clones and leaves out a portion. The V and J calls and the clone size are those of that table, but D and trimming were determined from the DNA. The sample yields approximately 340,000 clones, about nine tenths seen once. CDR1 GTSNPN and CDR2 SVGIG come from the germline V gene (reference sequence). The V gene lost 2 bases and the J gene lost 0 bases, with 8 bases spanning the gap. This CDR3 has 13 amino acids. This clone was observed once.

This TCR came from a man aged 25-45 years with COVID-19, enrolled during active disease. Specimen: peripheral blood. The V gene is TRBV30, the J gene TRBJ2-7, with a possible D match to TRBD1 (6 bases). The CDR3 coding sequence is TGTGCCTGGAGTTCAGGGGACTCCTACGAGCAGTACTTC. This encodes CAWSSGDSYEQYF.